This is a list of T cell receptor beta chains from one sample in a study of Graves' ophthalmopathy and Graves' hyperthyroidism. In TCRdb, the multiplex PCR reads were re-called with MiXCR into one record per CDR3 protein. The profile shows 350,000 to 450,000 distinct CDR3 sequences, roughly 18% of them singletons. The source material was peripheral blood. The origin of the receptors is a woman aged 18-29 years with Graves' ophthalmopathy. Each CDR3 is given with its conserved first and last residue. The D gene is left open where the match is weak. The size field is filled for only some rows; it gives once, few, many or a size class.

length	size	D	V	J	CDR3	DNA
14	.	TRBD1	TRBV6-2/TRBV6-3	TRBJ2-2	CASRTGGGTGELFF	TGTGCCAGCAGGACAGGGGGCGGCACCGGGGAGCTGTTTTTT
15	many	.	TRBV28	TRBJ2-7	CASREPGLHSYEQYF	TGTGCCAGCAGGGAACCGGGACTGCACTCCTACGAGCAGTACTTC
15	many	TRBD1	TRBV12-3/TRBV12-4	TRBJ2-5	CASSFTTGSQETQYF	TGTGCCAGCAGTTTTACGACAGGGAGCCAAGAGACCCAGTACTTC
12	many	.	TRBV18	TRBJ1-1	CASSPRITEAFF	TGTGCCAGCTCACCTCGGATCACTGAAGCTTTCTTT
15	many	TRBD1	TRBV7-9	TRBJ2-5	CASSLWTGVKETQYF	TGTGCCAGCAGCCTATGGACAGGGGTTAAAGAGACCCAGTACTTC
12	many	.	TRBV7-2	TRBJ1-2	CASSLVGSGYTF	TGTGCCAGCAGCTTAGTTGGGAGTGGCTACACCTTC
15	few	.	TRBV27	TRBJ2-2	CATAMGRTNTGELFF	TGTGCCACCGCCATGGGCAGAACGAACACCGGGGAGCTGTTTTTT
18	few	TRBD1	TRBV18	TRBJ2-6	CASSRPDRGRIWANVLTF	TGTGCCAGCTCACGCCCCGACAGGGGGCGCATCTGGGCCAACGTCCTGACTTTC
13	many	.	TRBV28	TRBJ1-2	CASSSGTNYGYTF	TGTGCCAGCAGTTCAGGGACCAACTATGGCTACACCTTC
13	.	.	TRBV6-2/TRBV6-3	TRBJ1-2	CASSYTTGYGYTF	TGTGCCAGCAGTTACACGACCGGCTATGGCTACACCTTC
15	many	TRBD1	TRBV7-2	TRBJ1-1	CASSLVAGQGTEAFF	TGTGCCAGCAGCTTAGTGGCGGGACAGGGGACGGAAGCTTTCTTT
13	many	.	TRBV28	TRBJ2-7	CASSLGGPREQYF	TGTGCCAGCAGTTTAGGGGGTCCACGCGAGCAGTACTTC
15	.	.	TRBV7-2	TRBJ2-7	CASSPNPTSYDEQYF	TGTGCCAGCAGCCCGAACCCGACTAGTTATGACGAGCAGTACTTC
15	many	TRBD1	TRBV6-1	TRBJ2-7	CASSPGTEPNYEQYF	TGTGCCAGCAGTCCTGGGACAGAACCAAACTACGAGCAGTACTTC
17	many	.	TRBV20-1	TRBJ1-2	CSASHRASAQFPYGYTF	TGCAGTGCCAGTCACAGGGCCTCAGCCCAATTTCCCTATGGCTACACCTTC
16	many	.	TRBV19	TRBJ2-5	CASRPQGLIEQETQYF	TGTGCCAGTAGGCCTCAGGGACTGATTGAACAAGAGACCCAGTACTTC
19	few	TRBD1	TRBV3-1	TRBJ2-6	CASSQDGLDRGSGANVLTF	TGTGCCAGCAGCCAAGATGGGTTGGACAGGGGATCTGGGGCCAACGTCCTGACTTTC
15	many	.	TRBV7-2	TRBJ2-7	CASSLYRDGSYEQYF	TGTGCCAGCAGCCTATACAGGGACGGAAGCTACGAGCAGTACTTC
13	many	.	TRBV12-3/TRBV12-4	TRBJ1-1	CASSFHMNTEAFF	TGTGCCAGCAGTTTTCATATGAACACTGAAGCTTTCTTT
15	.	.	TRBV10-3	TRBJ2-5	CAISDTRSYQETQYF	TGTGCCATCAGTGACACGCGTTCCTATCAAGAGACCCAGTACTTC
12	many	.	TRBV6-1	TRBJ2-7	CASKGGPVEQYF	TGTGCCAGCAAGGGGGGACCAGTCGAGCAGTACTTC
16	many	TRBD2	TRBV7-2	TRBJ2-5	CASSRGGIMGGETQYF	TGTGCCAGCAGCCGCGGGGGAATCATGGGGGGAGAGACCCAGTACTTC
16	many	TRBD1	TRBV27	TRBJ1-6	CASSLSGRGVNSPLHF	TGTGCCAGCAGTTTATCGGGCAGGGGGGTTAACTCACCCCTCCACTTT
19	many	TRBD1	TRBV18	TRBJ2-7	CASSPERDRGTRYSYEQYF	TGTGCCAGCTCACCCGAACGGGACAGGGGGACTCGTTACTCCTACGAGCAGTACTTC
13	many	.	TRBV29-1	TRBJ2-2	CSVETENTGELFF	TGCAGCGTTGAGACAGAGAACACCGGGGAGCTGTTTTTT
17	.	TRBD2	TRBV11-2	TRBJ2-5	CASSPPAGEAGGETQYF	TGTGCCAGCAGCCCCCCTGCGGGAGAGGCGGGTGGAGAGACCCAGTACTTC
18	many	TRBD2	TRBV6-2/TRBV6-3	TRBJ2-2	CASSLTPASGGRTGELFF	TGTGCCAGCAGTCTAACCCCCGCTAGCGGGGGGCGCACCGGGGAGCTGTTTTTT
13	few	TRBD2	TRBV20-1	TRBJ2-7	CSARAGGDGEQYF	TGCAGTGCTAGAGCGGGGGGAGACGGCGAGCAGTACTTC
14	many	.	TRBV5-4	TRBJ2-5	CASSLRGYQETLYF	TGTGCCAGCAGCTTGCGGGGGTACCAAGAGACCCTGTACTTC
14	many	.	TRBV7-9	TRBJ1-3	CASGGPGSGNTIYF	TGTGCCAGCGGCGGGCCAGGCTCTGGAAACACCATATATTTT
12	many	.	TRBV7-8	TRBJ1-5	CASSFPDQPQHF	TGTGCCAGCAGCTTCCCCGATCAGCCCCAGCATTTT